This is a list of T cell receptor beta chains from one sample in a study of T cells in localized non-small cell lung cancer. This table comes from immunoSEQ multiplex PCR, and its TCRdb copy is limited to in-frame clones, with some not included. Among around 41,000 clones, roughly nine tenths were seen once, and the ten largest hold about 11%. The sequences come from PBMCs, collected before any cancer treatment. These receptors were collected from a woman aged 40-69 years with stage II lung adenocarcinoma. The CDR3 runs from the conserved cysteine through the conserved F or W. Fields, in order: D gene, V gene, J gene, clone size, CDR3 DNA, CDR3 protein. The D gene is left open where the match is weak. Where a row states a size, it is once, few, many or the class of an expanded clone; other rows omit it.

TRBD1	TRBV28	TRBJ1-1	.	TGTGCCAGCAGTCCCCCGGGACAGGGGGCCTTTCTTGAAGCTTTCTTT	CASSPPGQGAFLEAFF
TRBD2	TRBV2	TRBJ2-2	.	TGTGCCAGCAAGAGGGGGACTAGCGGCCTGGGGGAGCTGTTTTTT	CASKRGTSGLGELFF
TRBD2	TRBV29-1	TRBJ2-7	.	TGCAGCGTTGGAACGGCAGGCACTAGCGGGTCCCAGGGTCGGGAGCAGTACTTC	CSVGTAGTSGSQGREQYF
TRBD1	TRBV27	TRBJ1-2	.	TGTGCCAGCAGTCCGATTGGGACAGGCTATGGCTACACCTTC	CASSPIGTGYGYTF
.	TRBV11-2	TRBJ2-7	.	TGTGCCAGCAGCTTCAACGAGCAGTACTTC	CASSFNEQYF
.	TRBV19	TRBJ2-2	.	TGTGCCAGTAGTACTGACCCTTCCCCCGGGGAGCTGTTTTTT	CASSTDPSPGELFF
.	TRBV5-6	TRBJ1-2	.	TGTGCCAGCAGCTTGTCAGCAGGGGTGGGTGGCTACACCTTC	CASSLSAGVGGYTF
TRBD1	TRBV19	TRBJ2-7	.	TGTGCCAGTAGTGCTCCGGGACAGGGGAGTGGATACGAGCAGTACTTC	CASSAPGQGSGYEQYF
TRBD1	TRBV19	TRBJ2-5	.	TGTGCCAGTAGTAGCGACAGGGATCGGGAGACCCAGTACTTC	CASSSDRDRETQYF
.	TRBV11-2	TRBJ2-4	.	TGTGCCAGCAGCTTTTCCGCGTTTGACATTCAGTACTTC	CASSFSAFDIQYF
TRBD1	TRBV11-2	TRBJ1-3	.	TGTGCCAGCAGCTCGGACAGGGTAGCTGGAAACACCATATATTTT	CASSSDRVAGNTIYF
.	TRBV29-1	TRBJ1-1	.	TGCAGCGTTGCTCGGGTGACTGAAGCTTTCTTT	CSVARVTEAFF
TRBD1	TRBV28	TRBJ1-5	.	TGTGCCAGCAGTAGGACAGGGGAAGTGCAGCCCCAGCATTTT	CASSRTGEVQPQHF
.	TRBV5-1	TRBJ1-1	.	TGCGCCAGCAGCTTGGTTTTAGGGGGAAACCCTGAAGCTTTCTTT	CASSLVLGGNPEAFF
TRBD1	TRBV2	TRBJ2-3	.	TGTGCCAGCTACAGGGGAGATACGCAGTATTTT	CASYRGDTQYF
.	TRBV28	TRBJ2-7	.	TGTGCCAGCAGCCGGGTGGGGGATATCTACGAGCAGTACTTC	CASSRVGDIYEQYF
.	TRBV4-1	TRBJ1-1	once	TGCGCCAGCAGCCAACCCAGGGGTTTTGGAGGGAACACTGAAGCTTTCTTT	CASSQPRGFGGNTEAFF
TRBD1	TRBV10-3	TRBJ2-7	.	TGTGCCATCAGTGGGGACAGCTACGAGCAGTACTTC	CAISGDSYEQYF
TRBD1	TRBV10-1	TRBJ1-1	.	TGCGCCAGCAGCCCGACAGGGGACGGCACTGAAGCTTTCTTT	CASSPTGDGTEAFF
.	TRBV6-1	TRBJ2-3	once	TGTGCCAGCAGTGAAGTTGCGGGCCGGGATACGCAGTATTTT	CASSEVAGRDTQYF
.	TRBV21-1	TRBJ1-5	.	TGTGCCAGCAGCACCCCGGGGTTTTCATATAGCAATCAGCCCCAGCATTTT	CASSTPGFSYSNQPQHF
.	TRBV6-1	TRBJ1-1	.	TGTGCCATCGCTCGGGGGCGCGGTGACGCTTTCTTT	CAIARGRGDAFF
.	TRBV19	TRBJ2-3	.	TGTGCCAGTAGTATCAGGGGTTCGGGGTTGGCAGATACGCAGTATTTT	CASSIRGSGLADTQYF
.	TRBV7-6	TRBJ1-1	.	TGTGCCAGCAGCCTTTCGCCGCGCATGAACACTGAAGCTTTCTTT	CASSLSPRMNTEAFF
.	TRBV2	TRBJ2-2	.	TGTGCCAGCCGTGGGGGGACCGGGGAGCTGTTTTTT	CASRGGTGELFF
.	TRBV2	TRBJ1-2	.	TGTGCCAGCAGGGGCTGGATAGCTAACTATGGCTACACCTTC	CASRGWIANYGYTF
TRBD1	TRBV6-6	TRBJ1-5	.	TGTGCCAGCAGTAAACAGGGGGATCAGCCCCAGCATTTT	CASSKQGDQPQHF